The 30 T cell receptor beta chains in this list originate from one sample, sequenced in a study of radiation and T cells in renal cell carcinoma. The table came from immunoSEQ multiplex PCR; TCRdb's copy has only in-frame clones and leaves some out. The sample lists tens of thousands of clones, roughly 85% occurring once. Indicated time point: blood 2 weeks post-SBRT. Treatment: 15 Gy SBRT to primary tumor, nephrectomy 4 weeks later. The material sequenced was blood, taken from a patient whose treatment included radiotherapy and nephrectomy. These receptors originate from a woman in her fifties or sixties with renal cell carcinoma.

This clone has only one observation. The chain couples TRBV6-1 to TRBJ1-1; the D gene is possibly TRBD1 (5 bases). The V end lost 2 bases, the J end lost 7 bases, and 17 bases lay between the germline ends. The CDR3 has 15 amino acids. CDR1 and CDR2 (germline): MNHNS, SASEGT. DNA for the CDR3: TGTGCCAGCAGTGAATCGCTTGGCTTTAGGGGTGAAGCTTTCTTT. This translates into CASSESLGFRGEAFF.

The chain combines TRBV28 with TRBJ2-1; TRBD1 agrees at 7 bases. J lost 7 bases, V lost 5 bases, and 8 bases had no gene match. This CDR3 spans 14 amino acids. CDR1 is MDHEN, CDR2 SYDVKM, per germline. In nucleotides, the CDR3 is TGTGCCAGCAGTACAAACAGGGGTCGGAATGAGCAGTTCTTC. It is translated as CASSTNRGRNEQFF.

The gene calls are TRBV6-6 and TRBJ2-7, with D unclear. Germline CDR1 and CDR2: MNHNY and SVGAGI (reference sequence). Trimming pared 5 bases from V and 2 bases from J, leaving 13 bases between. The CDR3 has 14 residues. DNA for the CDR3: TGTGCCAGCAGTCCCGATCCAAACGCCTACGAGCAGTACTTC. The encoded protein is CASSPDPNAYEQYF.

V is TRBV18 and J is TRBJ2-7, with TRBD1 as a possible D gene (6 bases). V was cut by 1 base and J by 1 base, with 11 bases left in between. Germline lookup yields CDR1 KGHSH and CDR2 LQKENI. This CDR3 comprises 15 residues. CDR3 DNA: TGTGCCAGCTCACCACGGACAGAAGGATCCTACGAGCAGTACTTC. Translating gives CASSPRTEGSYEQYF.

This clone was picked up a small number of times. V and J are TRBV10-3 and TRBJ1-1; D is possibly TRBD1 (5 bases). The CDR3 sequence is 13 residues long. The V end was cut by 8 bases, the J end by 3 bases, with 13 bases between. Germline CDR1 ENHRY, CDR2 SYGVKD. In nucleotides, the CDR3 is TGTGCCATCTTGAGGGGTTTGGACACTGAAGCTTTCTTT. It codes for CAILRGLDTEAFF.

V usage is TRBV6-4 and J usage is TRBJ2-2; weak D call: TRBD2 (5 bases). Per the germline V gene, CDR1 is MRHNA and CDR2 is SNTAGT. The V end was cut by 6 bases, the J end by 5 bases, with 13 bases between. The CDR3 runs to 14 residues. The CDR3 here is CASSPRGWTGELFF. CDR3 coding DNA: TGTGCCAGCAGCCCCCGAGGGTGGACCGGGGAGCTGTTTTTT.

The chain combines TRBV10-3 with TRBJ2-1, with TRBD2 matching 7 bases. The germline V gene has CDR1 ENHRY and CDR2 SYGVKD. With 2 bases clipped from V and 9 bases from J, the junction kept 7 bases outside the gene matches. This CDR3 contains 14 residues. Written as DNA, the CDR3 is TGTGCCATCAGTGAGGGACTAGGCCTCGGTGAGCAGTTCTTC. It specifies CAISEGLGLGEQFF.

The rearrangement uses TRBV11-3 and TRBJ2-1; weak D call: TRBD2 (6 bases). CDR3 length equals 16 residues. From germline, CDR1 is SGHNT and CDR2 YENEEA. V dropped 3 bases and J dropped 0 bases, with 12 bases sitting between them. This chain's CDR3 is CASSFRGAGSYNEQFF. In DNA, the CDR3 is TGTGCCAGCAGCTTCCGGGGAGCGGGCTCCTACAATGAGCAGTTCTTC.

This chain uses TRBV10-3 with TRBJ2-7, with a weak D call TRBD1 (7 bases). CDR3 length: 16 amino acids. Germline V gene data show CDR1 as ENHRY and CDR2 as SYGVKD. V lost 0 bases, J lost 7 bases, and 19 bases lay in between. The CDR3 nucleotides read TGTGCCATCAGTGAGTCACGACAGGGAGGCGTGGGGGAGCAGTACTTC. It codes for CAISESRQGGVGEQYF.

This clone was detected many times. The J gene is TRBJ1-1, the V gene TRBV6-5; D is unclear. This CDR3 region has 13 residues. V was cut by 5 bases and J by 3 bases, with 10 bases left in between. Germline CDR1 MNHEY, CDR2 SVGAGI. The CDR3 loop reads CASSPGIDTEAFF. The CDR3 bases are TGTGCCAGCAGTCCTGGGATCGACACTGAAGCTTTCTTT.

CDR3 DNA: TGCGCCAGCAAAACAGCTGGGGGCCGGGGCACAGATACGCAGTATTTT. It yields the protein CASKTAGGRGTDTQYF. The chain links TRBV10-2 to TRBJ2-3; weak D call: TRBD1 (6 bases). V was shortened by 7 bases and J by 1 base, with 18 bases between the two germline ends. Germline CDR1 reads WSHSY; CDR2 reads SAAADI. The CDR3 has 16 residues.

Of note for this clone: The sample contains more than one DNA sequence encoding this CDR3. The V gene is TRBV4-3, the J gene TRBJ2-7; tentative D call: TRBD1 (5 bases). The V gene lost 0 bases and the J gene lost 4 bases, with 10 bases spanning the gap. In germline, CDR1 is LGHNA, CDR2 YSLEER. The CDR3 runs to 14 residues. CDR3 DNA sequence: TGCGCCAGCAGCCAAGACAGGGTTTCTTACGAGCAGTACTTC. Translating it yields CASSQDRVSYEQYF.

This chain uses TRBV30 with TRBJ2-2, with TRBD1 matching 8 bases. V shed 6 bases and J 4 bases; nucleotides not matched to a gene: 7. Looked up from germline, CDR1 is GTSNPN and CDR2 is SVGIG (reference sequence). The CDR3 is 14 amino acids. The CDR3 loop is CACLLTGGTGELFF. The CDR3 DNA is TGTGCCTGCTTACTTACAGGGGGCACCGGGGAGCTGTTTTTT.

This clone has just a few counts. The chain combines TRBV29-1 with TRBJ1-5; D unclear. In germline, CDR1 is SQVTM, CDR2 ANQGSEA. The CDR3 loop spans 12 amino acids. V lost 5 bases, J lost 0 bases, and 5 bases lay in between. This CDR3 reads CSVLDSNQPQHF. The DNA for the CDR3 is TGCAGCGTTCTAGATAGCAATCAGCCCCAGCATTTT.

The CDR3 bases are TGTGCCAGCAGTCATGGACAGGAGTACAATGAGCAGTTCTTC. Residues: CASSHGQEYNEQFF. The rearrangement uses TRBV25-1 and TRBJ2-1, with TRBD1 identical over 7 bases. The CDR3 consists of 14 residues. CDR1 and CDR2 (germline): MGHDK, SYGVNS. Trimming removed 5 bases from V and 4 bases from J; junction bases left unmatched: 5.

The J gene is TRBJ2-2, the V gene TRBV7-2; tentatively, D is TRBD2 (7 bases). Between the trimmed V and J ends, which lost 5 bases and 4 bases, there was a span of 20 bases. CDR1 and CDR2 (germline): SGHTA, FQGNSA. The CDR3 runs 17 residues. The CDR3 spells CASSPSAGALGTGELFF. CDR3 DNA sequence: TGTGCCAGCAGCCCCTCCGCGGGGGCACTGGGCACCGGGGAGCTGTTTTTT.

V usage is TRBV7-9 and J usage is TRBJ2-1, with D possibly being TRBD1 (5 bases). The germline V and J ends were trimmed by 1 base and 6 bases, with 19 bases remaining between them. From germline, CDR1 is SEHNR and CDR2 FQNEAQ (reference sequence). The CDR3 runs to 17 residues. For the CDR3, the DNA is TGTGCCAGCAGCTTAGATTGGGAAGAAGGGGTCGGCAATGAGCAGTTCTTC. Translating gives CASSLDWEEGVGNEQFF. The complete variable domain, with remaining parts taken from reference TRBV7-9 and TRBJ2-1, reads DTGVSQNPRHKITKRGQNVTFRCDPISEHNRLYWYRQTLGQGPEFLTYFQNEAQLEKSRLLSDRFSAERPKGSFSTLEIQRTEQGDSAMYLCASSLDWEEGVGNEQFFGPGTRLTVL.

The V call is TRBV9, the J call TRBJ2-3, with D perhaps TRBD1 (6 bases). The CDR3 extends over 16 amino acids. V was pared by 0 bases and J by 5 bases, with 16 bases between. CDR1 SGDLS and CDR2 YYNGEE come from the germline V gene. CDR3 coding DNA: TGTGCCAGCAGCGTAGGAATTCGACAGGTGAGAGATACGCAGTATTTT. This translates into CASSVGIRQVRDTQYF.

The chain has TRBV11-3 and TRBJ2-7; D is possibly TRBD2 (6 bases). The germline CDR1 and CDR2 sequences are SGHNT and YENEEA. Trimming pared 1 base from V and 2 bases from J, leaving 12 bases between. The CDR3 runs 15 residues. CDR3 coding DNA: TGTGCCAGCAGCTTAGGTGATCGGGGGACCTACGAGCAGTACTTC. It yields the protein CASSLGDRGTYEQYF.

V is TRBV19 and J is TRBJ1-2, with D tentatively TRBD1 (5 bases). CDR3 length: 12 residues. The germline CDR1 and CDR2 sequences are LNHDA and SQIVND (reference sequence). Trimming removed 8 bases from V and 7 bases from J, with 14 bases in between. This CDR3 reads CASRGTDFGYTF. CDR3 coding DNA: TGTGCCAGTCGGGGGACGGATTTTGGCTACACCTTC.

The CDR3 loop is CASSGDRVSTEAFF. CDR3 bases: TGTGCCAGTAGTGGAGACAGGGTTTCGACTGAAGCTTTCTTT. J is TRBJ1-1 and V is TRBV19; 7 positions match TRBD1. Germline assignment: CDR1 LNHDA and CDR2 SQIVND (reference sequence). The CDR3 is made up of 14 amino acids. The trim removed 5 bases at V and 5 bases at J, leaving 8 bases unmatched.

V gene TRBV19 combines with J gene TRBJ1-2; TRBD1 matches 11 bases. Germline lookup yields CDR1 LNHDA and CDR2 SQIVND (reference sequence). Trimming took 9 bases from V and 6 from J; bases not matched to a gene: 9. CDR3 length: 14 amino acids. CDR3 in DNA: TGTGCCAGCAACAGAGGGACAGGGGGAAATGGCTACACCTTC. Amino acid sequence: CASNRGTGGNGYTF.

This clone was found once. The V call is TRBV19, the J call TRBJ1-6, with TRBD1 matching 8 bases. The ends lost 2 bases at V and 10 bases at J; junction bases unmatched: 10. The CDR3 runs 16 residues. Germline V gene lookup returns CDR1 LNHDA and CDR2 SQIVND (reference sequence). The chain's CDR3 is CASSIYSDREGSPLHF. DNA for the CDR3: TGTGCCAGTAGTATATACTCGGACAGGGAAGGATCACCCCTCCACTTT.

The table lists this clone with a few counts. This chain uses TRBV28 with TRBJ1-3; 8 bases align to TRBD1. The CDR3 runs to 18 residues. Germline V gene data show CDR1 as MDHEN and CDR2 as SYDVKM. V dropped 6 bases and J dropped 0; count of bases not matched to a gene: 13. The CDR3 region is CASRPPRPGQASGNTIYF. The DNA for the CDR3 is TGTGCCAGCAGGCCACCCCGTCCGGGACAGGCCTCTGGAAACACCATATATTTT.

DNA of the CDR3: TGTGCCAGTAGTATAGAGCTGGCCAGGGTTAATGAAAAACTGTTTTTT. It yields the protein CASSIELARVNEKLFF. The V and J genes are TRBV19 and TRBJ1-4, with D possibly matching TRBD1 (5 bases). This CDR3 is 16 amino acids long. The germline V gene encodes CDR1 LNHDA and CDR2 SQIVND (reference sequence). The V end was cut by 0 bases, the J end by 4 bases, with 12 bases between.

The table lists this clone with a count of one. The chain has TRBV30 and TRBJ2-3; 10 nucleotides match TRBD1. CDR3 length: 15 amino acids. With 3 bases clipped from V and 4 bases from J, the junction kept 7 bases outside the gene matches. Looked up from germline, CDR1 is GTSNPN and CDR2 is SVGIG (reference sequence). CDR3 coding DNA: TGTGCCTGGAGCCCGACAGGGGGCAGGGCAGATACGCAGTATTTT. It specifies CAWSPTGGRADTQYF.

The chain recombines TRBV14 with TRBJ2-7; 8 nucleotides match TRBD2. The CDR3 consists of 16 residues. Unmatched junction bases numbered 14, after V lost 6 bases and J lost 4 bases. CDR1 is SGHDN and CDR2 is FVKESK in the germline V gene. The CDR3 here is CASSRRLAGTTYEQYF. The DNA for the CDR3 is TGTGCCAGCAGTCGAAGGTTAGCGGGAACCACTTACGAGCAGTACTTC.

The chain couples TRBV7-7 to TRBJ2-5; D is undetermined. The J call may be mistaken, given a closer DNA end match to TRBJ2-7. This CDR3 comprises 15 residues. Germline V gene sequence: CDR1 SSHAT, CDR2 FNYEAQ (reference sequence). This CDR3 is CASSLAWTLRHEQYF. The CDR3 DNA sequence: TGTGCCAGCAGCTTAGCGTGGACCCTACGACACGAGCAGTACTTC.

The CDR3: CASSQGQAYEQYF. The CDR3 bases are TGCGCCAGCAGCCAGGGACAGGCCTACGAGCAGTACTTC. This chain connects TRBV4-3 to TRBJ2-7; 8 bases are shared with TRBD1. Per germline, CDR1 LGHNA and CDR2 YSLEER. The J segment lost 2 bases and the V segment lost 3 bases, leaving 0 bases of the junction unmatched. This CDR3 has 13 residues.

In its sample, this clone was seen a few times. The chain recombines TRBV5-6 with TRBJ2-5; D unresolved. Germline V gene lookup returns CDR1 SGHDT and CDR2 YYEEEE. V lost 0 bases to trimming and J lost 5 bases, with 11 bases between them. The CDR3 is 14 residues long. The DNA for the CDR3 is TGTGCCAGCAGCTTGGCCGGGCACCGGGAGACCCAGTACTTC. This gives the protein CASSLAGHRETQYF.